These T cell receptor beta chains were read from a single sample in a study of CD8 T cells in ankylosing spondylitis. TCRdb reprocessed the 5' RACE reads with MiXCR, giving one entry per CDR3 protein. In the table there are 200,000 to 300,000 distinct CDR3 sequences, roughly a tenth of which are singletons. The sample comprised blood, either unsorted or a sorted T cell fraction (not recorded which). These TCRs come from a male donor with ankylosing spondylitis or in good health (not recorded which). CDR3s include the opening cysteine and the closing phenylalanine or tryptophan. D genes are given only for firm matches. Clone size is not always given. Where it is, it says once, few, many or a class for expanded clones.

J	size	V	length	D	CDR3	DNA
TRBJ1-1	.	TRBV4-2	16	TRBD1	CASSQVGGPMNTEAFF	TGTGCCAGCAGCCAAGTAGGGGGCCCGATGAACACTGAAGCTTTCTTT
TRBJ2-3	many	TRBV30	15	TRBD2	CAWSVRSGGPDTQYF	TGTGCCTGGAGTGTACGTAGCGGGGGACCAGATACGCAGTATTTT
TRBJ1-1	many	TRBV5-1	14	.	CASSLDGGNTEAFF	TGCGCCAGCAGCTTGGATGGGGGGAACACTGAAGCTTTCTTT
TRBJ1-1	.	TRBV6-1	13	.	CASSENVATEAFF	TGTGCCAGCAGTGAAAATGTTGCCACTGAAGCTTTCTTT
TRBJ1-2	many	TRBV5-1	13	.	CASSHDTYYGYTF	TGCGCCAGCAGCCATGACACATACTATGGCTACACCTTC
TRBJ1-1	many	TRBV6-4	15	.	CASSDSERGGTEAFF	TGTGCCAGCAGTGACTCGGAGAGAGGTGGCACTGAAGCTTTCTTT
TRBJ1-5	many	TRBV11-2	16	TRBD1	CASSIMTGDSNQPQHF	TGTGCCAGCAGCATTATGACAGGGGATAGCAATCAGCCCCAGCATTTT
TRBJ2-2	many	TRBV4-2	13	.	CASSQSNTGELFF	TGTGCCAGCAGCCAAAGCAACACCGGGGAGCTGTTTTTT
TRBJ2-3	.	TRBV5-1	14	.	CASSLELMRDTQYF	TGCGCCAGCAGCTTGGAGTTGATGCGCGATACGCAGTATTTT
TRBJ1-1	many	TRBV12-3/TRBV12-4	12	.	CASSSRVPEAFF	TGTGCCAGCAGTAGCAGGGTCCCTGAAGCTTTCTTT
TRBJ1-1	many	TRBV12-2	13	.	CASRLDRAAEAFF	TGTGCAAGTCGCTTAGATAGGGCAGCTGAAGCTTTCTTT
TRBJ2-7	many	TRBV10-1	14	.	CASSGGQGGNEQYF	TGCGCCAGCAGTGGAGGACAGGGAGGGAACGAGCAGTACTTC
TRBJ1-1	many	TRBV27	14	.	CASGTGHRTTEAFF	TGTGCCAGCGGAACGGGGCATAGGACGACTGAAGCTTTCTTT
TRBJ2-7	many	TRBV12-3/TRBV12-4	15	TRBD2	CASSLFPSGGYEQYF	TGTGCCAGCAGTTTATTTCCTAGCGGGGGCTACGAGCAGTACTTC
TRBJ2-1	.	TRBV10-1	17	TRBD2	CASSESGGKTPYNEQFF	TGCGCCAGCAGTGAAAGCGGGGGAAAGACCCCCTACAATGAGCAGTTCTTC
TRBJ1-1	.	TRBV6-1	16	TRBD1	CASSEGQGARTTEAFF	TGTGCCAGCAGCGAGGGACAGGGGGCGCGAACCACTGAAGCTTTCTTT
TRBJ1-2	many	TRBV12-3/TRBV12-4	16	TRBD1	CASSLLTGTGARGYTF	TGTGCCAGCAGTTTATTAACCGGGACAGGGGCAAGAGGCTACACCTTC
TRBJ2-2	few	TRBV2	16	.	CASSDGAPRGTGELFF	TGTGCCAGCAGTGATGGGGCACCGCGAGGCACCGGGGAGCTGTTTTTT
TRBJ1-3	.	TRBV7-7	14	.	CASSLAGAGNTIYF	TGTGCCAGCAGCCTTGCAGGGGCTGGAAACACCATATATTTT
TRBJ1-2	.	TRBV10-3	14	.	CAISEGRFNYGYTF	TGTGCCATCAGTGAGGGCAGGTTTAACTATGGCTACACCTTC
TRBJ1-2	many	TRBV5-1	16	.	CASSLADGRGNYGYTF	TGCGCCAGCAGCTTGGCGGATGGGCGGGGGAACTATGGCTACACCTTC
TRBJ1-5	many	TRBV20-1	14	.	CSAEGTDSNQPQHF	TGCAGTGCCGAGGGCACAGATAGCAATCAGCCCCAGCATTTT
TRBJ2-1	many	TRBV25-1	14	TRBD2	CASSESGGRNEQFF	TGTGCCAGCAGTGAGTCGGGGGGGCGTAATGAGCAGTTCTTC
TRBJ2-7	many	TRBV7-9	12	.	CASSLGRAEQYF	TGTGCCAGCAGCCTGGGACGGGCCGAGCAGTACTTC
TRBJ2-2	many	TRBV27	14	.	CASSFRPNTGELFF	TGTGCCAGCAGTTTCCGACCAAACACCGGGGAGCTGTTTTTT
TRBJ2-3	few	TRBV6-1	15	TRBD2	CASSDQLAGIDTQYF	TGTGCCAGCAGTGATCAACTAGCGGGTATAGATACGCAGTATTTT
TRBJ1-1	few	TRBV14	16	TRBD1	CASSHLQGKGNTEAFF	TGTGCCAGCAGCCACCTACAGGGGAAGGGGAACACTGAAGCTTTCTTT
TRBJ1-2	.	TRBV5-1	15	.	CASSLSNGPNYGYTF	TGCGCCAGCAGCTTGAGCAACGGACCTAACTATGGCTACACCTTC
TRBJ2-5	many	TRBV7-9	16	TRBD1	CASSPRQGSLVETQYF	TGTGCCAGCAGCCCTAGACAGGGAAGCTTAGTAGAGACCCAGTACTTC
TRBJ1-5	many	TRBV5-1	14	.	CASSFTGQGQPQHF	TGCGCCAGCAGTTTTACAGGGCAAGGTCAGCCCCAGCATTTT
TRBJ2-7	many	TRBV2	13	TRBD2	CASMAGGRAEQYF	TGTGCCAGCATGGCGGGAGGTCGGGCCGAGCAGTACTTC
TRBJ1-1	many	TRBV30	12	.	CAWSPLETEAFF	TGTGCCTGGAGTCCTCTAGAAACTGAAGCTTTCTTT
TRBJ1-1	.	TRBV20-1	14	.	CSARGLTGHTEAFF	TGCAGTGCTAGAGGCCTGACAGGTCACACTGAAGCTTTCTTT
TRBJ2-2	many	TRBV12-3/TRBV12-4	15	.	CASSPPRQNTGELFF	TGTGCCAGCAGTCCACCCAGGCAGAACACCGGGGAGCTGTTTTTT
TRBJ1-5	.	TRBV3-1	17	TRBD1	CASSQGQQRLGNQPQHF	TGTGCCAGCAGCCAGGGACAGCAAAGGTTAGGCAATCAGCCCCAGCATTTT
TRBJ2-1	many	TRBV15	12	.	CATSNTFNEQFF	TGTGCCACCAGCAACACCTTTAATGAGCAGTTCTTC
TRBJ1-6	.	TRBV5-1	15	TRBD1	CASTSGQGRNSPLHF	TGCGCCAGCACCTCAGGACAGGGGCGGAATTCACCCCTCCACTTT
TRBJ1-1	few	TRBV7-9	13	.	CASSFKGNTEAFF	TGTGCCAGCAGCTTTAAGGGGAACACTGAAGCTTTCTTT
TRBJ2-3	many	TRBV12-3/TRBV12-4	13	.	CASSPHRTDTQYF	TGTGCCAGCAGTCCTCACAGAACAGATACGCAGTATTTT
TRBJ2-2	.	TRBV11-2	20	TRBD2	CASSSKLGLAGPPDTGELFF	TGTGCCAGCAGCTCTAAGCTCGGGCTAGCGGGACCTCCAGACACCGGGGAGCTGTTTTTT
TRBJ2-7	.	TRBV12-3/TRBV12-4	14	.	CASSPFSGSYEQYF	TGTGCCAGCAGCCCCTTTTCGGGATCCTACGAGCAGTACTTC
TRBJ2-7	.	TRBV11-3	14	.	CASSLGRNSYEQYF	TGTGCCAGCAGCCTCGGACGGAACTCCTACGAGCAGTACTTC
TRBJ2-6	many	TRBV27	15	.	CASSSVSSGANVLTF	TGTGCCAGCAGTTCCGTTAGCTCTGGGGCCAACGTCCTGACTTTC
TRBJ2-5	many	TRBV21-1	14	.	CASLPDTRSETQYF	TGTGCCAGCCTCCCAGATACTAGATCGGAGACCCAGTACTTC
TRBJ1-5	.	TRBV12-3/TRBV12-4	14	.	CASSQTREDQPQHF	TGTGCCAGCAGCCAAACCAGGGAAGATCAGCCCCAGCATTTT
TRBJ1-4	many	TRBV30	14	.	CAWSGLRTNEKLFF	TGTGCCTGGAGTGGGCTCAGAACGAATGAAAAACTGTTTTTT
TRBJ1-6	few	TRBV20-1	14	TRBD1	CSATQGTGNSPLHF	TGCAGTGCCACACAGGGGACGGGTAATTCACCCCTCCACTTT
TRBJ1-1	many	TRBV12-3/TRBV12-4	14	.	CASSPRTANTEAFF	TGTGCCAGCAGTCCACGGACAGCGAACACTGAAGCTTTCTTT